This T cell receptor beta chain appears in the sequencing data of a study of OX40 agonist ivuxolimab in advanced cancers. Turning to the study itself: Each patient was given ivuxolimab into a vein every 2 weeks, at 0.01 to 10 mg/kg.

Study observations and caveats: Clonal expansion among partial responders at 0.1-3.0 mg/kg ranked near the lowest. Clones of CD4+ and CD8+ blood T cells grew by week 6 at doses of 0.1 to 3.0 mg/kg.

Worth noting for this clone: As yet, its antigen is unknown.

The CDR3 length is 15 residues. Germline-derived CDR1 and CDR2 are MDHEN and SYDVKM. With 4 bases removed from V and 0 bases from J, the gap between germline ends came to 12 bases. Some clones are missing from TCRdb's copy, which holds only in-frame ones; the method was immunoSEQ multiplex PCR. There are 35,000 or so clones in the sample; approximately 80% occur only once, and 15% to 20% lies in the top ten. The receptor was isolated from an adult with an advanced solid tumor such as melanoma, head and neck, liver or kidney cancer. The sequenced sample was CD4+ or CD8+ T cells sorted from blood, obtained in a trial of the OX40 agonist ivuxolimab. The V and J genes are TRBV28 and TRBJ1-1; D is perhaps TRBD1 (6 bases). The CDR3 DNA reads as TGTGCCAGCAGTTGGGGCGACAGGCTGAACACTGAAGCTTTCTTT. Amino acids: CASSWGDRLNTEAFF.